Shown below are 22 T cell receptor beta chains from a single sample sequenced in a study of cytomegalovirus exposure and HLA in healthy donors. Data came from immunoSEQ multiplex PCR; TCRdb stores just in-frame clones and leaves some out. This table holds around 170,000 clones, around 90% found once. The specimen sequenced was PBMCs. These receptor sequences come from a man between 18 and 29 years old in good health and CMV-seronegative.

A few counts support this clone. The chain joins TRBV5-4 to TRBJ1-2; 8 bases align to TRBD1. V was clipped by 4 bases and J by 8 bases; unmatched bases: 16. This CDR3 region has 16 residues. Germline lookup yields CDR1 SGHNT and CDR2 YYREEE (reference sequence). The CDR3 protein is CASSPDPVPTGAGYTF. DNA for the CDR3: TGTGCCAGCAGCCCGGATCCAGTCCCGACAGGGGCCGGCTACACCTTC.

This chain connects TRBV6-6 to TRBJ2-5, with TRBD2 as a possible D gene (6 bases). This CDR3 comprises 15 residues. Deletions cut 7 bases from V and 2 bases from J, with 17 bases between. The V gene's germline CDR1 is MNHNY and CDR2 SVGAGI (reference sequence). DNA for the CDR3: TGTGCCAGCACGCCTCCGGTCGGGACTCAAGAGACCCAGTACTTC. Translation: CASTPPVGTQETQYF.

This chain links TRBV5-1 with TRBJ2-7; 13 bases agree with TRBD2. V was pared by 4 bases and J by 7 bases, with 11 bases of the junction left unmatched. CDR3 length equals 16 residues. Germline V gives CDR1 SGHRS, CDR2 YFSETQ. In DNA, the CDR3 is TGCGCCAGCAGCGCTGGCACTAGCGGGGGGGCCGGTGAGCAGTACGTC. The encoded protein is CASSAGTSGGAGEQYV.

This clone was seen just once. The rearrangement uses TRBV7-2 and TRBJ1-2; D perhaps matches TRBD1 (5 bases). Germline CDR1 reads SGHTA; CDR2 reads FQGNSA. Trimming pared 5 bases from V and 6 bases from J, leaving 10 bases between. The CDR3 runs 12 residues. CDR3 in DNA: TGTGCCAGCAGCGCGGACACCCATGGCTACACCTTC. Translated: CASSADTHGYTF.

The gene calls are TRBV27 and TRBJ1-1; no clear D. Germline V CDR1 and CDR2: MNHEY, SMNVEV (reference sequence). Trimming stripped 6 bases from V and 5 bases from J, with 13 bases between. This CDR3 comprises 13 residues. CDR3 bases: TGTGCCAGCAGACCCTTTTCAGAAACTGAAGCTTTCTTT. Translating it yields CASRPFSETEAFF.

This clone has a single count. This chain links TRBV5-1 with TRBJ2-4; the D gene is possibly TRBD2 (6 bases). The CDR3 runs to 14 residues. Trimming stripped 2 bases from V and 8 bases from J, with 14 bases between. The germline V gene has CDR1 SGHRS and CDR2 YFSETQ. This chain's CDR3 is CASSFGPGEDIQYF. The CDR3, as DNA: TGCGCCAGCAGCTTCGGTCCTGGGGAGGACATTCAGTACTTC.

V is TRBV2 and J is TRBJ1-6; 9 bases line up with TRBD1. Germline CDR1 and CDR2: SNHLY and FYNNEI. The V gene end was trimmed by 4 bases and the J gene end by 5 bases; junction bases not matched to a gene: 3. This CDR3 region has 15 residues. The CDR3 region has the DNA TGTGCCAGCAGTGCCAGGGACAGGGATAATTCACCCCTCCACTTT. Protein product: CASSARDRDNSPLHF. Combining the CDR3 with reference TRBV2 and TRBJ1-6 gives the whole variable domain EPEVTQTPSHQVTQMGQEVILRCVPISNHLYFYWYRQILGQKVEFLVSFYNNEISEKSEIFDDQFSVERPDGSNFTLKIRSTKLEDSAMYFCASSARDRDNSPLHFGNGTRLTVT.

The rearrangement joins TRBV6-1 to TRBJ2-5; 9 nucleotides match TRBD2. Germline loops: CDR1 MNHNS, CDR2 SASEGT. There are 16 residues in the CDR3. V dropped 4 bases and J dropped 5; count of bases not matched to a gene: 11. In DNA, the CDR3 is TGTGCCAGCAGTGGAGACGCGGGGGGGCCGTGGGAGACCCAGTACTTC. Translation gives CASSGDAGGPWETQYF.

V usage is TRBV2 and J usage is TRBJ1-2; D is possibly TRBD1 (6 bases). Germline lookup yields CDR1 SNHLY and CDR2 FYNNEI. Trimming pared 2 bases from V and 8 bases from J, leaving 12 bases between. The CDR3 has 13 amino acids. CDR3 amino acids: CASSEWGLKGYTF. The DNA of the CDR3 is TGTGCCAGCAGTGAATGGGGGCTGAAAGGCTACACCTTC.

The chain carries TRBV5-1 and TRBJ2-3; TRBD2 might be the D (6 bases). Trimming took 5 bases from V and 4 from J, leaving 20 bases between them. This CDR3 is 16 amino acids long. CDR1 and CDR2 (germline): SGHRS, YFSETQ. DNA for the CDR3: TGCGCCAGCAGGGAGGGACTCCCACTAGGCGCAGATACGCAGTATTTT. The encoded protein is CASREGLPLGADTQYF.

The J gene is TRBJ1-4, the V gene TRBV5-6, with D tentatively TRBD1 (5 bases). This CDR3 region has 14 residues. Trimming stripped 1 base from V and 7 bases from J, with 11 bases between. From germline, CDR1 is SGHDT and CDR2 YYEEEE. This chain's CDR3 is CASSLWRGIEKLFF. The CDR3 nucleotides are TGTGCCAGCAGCTTGTGGAGGGGAATTGAAAAACTGTTTTTT.

The V call is TRBV5-1, the J call TRBJ2-3, with D unresolved. This CDR3 spans 15 amino acids. CDR1 and CDR2 (germline): SGHRS, YFSETQ. V was clipped by 0 bases and J by 1 base, with 9 bases between them. As DNA, the CDR3 is TGCGCCAGCAGCTTGGATCGGTCCCGCACAGATACGCAGTATTTT. Translation: CASSLDRSRTDTQYF.

V gene TRBV28 combines with J gene TRBJ1-1, with D unresolved. V lost 3 bases, J lost 7 bases, and 12 bases lay in between. The CDR3 sequence is 13 residues long. Germline CDR1 reads MDHEN; CDR2 reads SYDVKM. Written as DNA, the CDR3 is TGTGCCAGCAGTTTTACAGTTGTGCTTGAAGCTTTCTTT. Its translation: CASSFTVVLEAFF.

CDR3 in DNA: TGTGCCACCAGCAGAGAAACTAGCGGGAGTGAAGAGACCCAGTACTTC. Amino acids: CATSRETSGSEETQYF. The chain combines TRBV15 with TRBJ2-5, with 11 bases identical to TRBD2. Trimming at V came to 0 bases and at J to 3 bases, leaving 3 bases not matched to a gene. Germline V gene data show CDR1 as LNHNV and CDR2 as YYDKDF (reference sequence). This CDR3 has 16 amino acids. Using reference TRBV15 and TRBJ2-5 for the parts outside the CDR3, the full variable domain is DAMVIQNPRYQVTQFGKPVTLSCSQTLNHNVMYWYQQKSSQAPKLLFHYYDKDFNNEADTPDNFQSRRPNTSFCFLDIRSPGLGDTAMYLCATSRETSGSEETQYFGPGTRLLVL.

The rearrangement uses TRBV7-9 and TRBJ1-3; D is unresolved. This CDR3 contains 13 residues. V lost 2 bases and J lost 4, with 6 bases in between. The germline V gene encodes CDR1 SEHNR and CDR2 FQNEAQ (reference sequence). CDR3 coding DNA: TGTGCCAGCAGCTTAAATCAGGGAAACACCATATATTTT. It codes for CASSLNQGNTIYF.

The gene calls are TRBV4-1 and TRBJ2-2; TRBD1 might be the D (5 bases). Deletions cut 0 bases from V and 4 bases from J, with 9 bases between. CDR3 size: 15 residues. Germline CDR1 MGHRA, CDR2 YSYEKL. CDR3 coding DNA: TGCGCCAGCAGCCAAGAACAGGCTGGCACCGGGGAGCTGTTTTTT. Translating gives CASSQEQAGTGELFF.

The V gene is TRBV7-9, the J gene TRBJ1-2, with a tentative D call TRBD1 (6 bases). The length of the CDR3 is 15 residues. CDR1 is SEHNR, CDR2 FQNEAQ, per germline (reference sequence). Deletions cut 4 bases from V and 0 bases from J, with 12 bases between. This CDR3 reads CASSSNRAANYGYTF. CDR3 DNA: TGTGCCAGCAGCTCAAACAGGGCCGCTAACTATGGCTACACCTTC.

Ten or more counts support this clone. The chain has TRBV27 and TRBJ2-7; 8 bases line up with TRBD1. After removal of 5 bases from V and 0 bases from J, the junction contained 6 bases not matched to a gene. This CDR3 spans 15 amino acids. CDR1 is MNHEY and CDR2 is SMNVEV in the germline V gene (reference sequence). CDR3 region: CASSPDRANSYEQYF. CDR3 DNA sequence: TGTGCCAGCAGTCCGGACAGGGCCAACTCCTACGAGCAGTACTTC.

CDR3 sequence: CATSKSGGPNYGYTF. The CDR3 nucleotides are TGTGCCACCAGCAAGTCAGGGGGACCCAACTATGGCTACACCTTC. The V gene is TRBV15, the J gene TRBJ1-2; 7 bases match TRBD1. CDR3 length: 15 amino acids. Germline V gives CDR1 LNHNV, CDR2 YYDKDF (reference sequence). V shed 4 bases, J shed 2 bases, and the junction held 7 bases outside the gene matches.

The V call is TRBV11-2, the J call TRBJ2-7; D may be TRBD2 (6 bases). Germline CDR1 reads SGHAT; CDR2 reads FQNNGV. This CDR3 region has 15 residues. Trimming shortened V by 4 bases and J by 2 bases, and 15 bases separated the two germline ends. This CDR3 is CASSSTRTKAYEQYF. Here the CDR3 DNA reads TGTGCCAGCAGCTCCACTCGGACTAAAGCCTACGAGCAGTACTTC.

The rearrangement uses TRBV5-1 and TRBJ2-3, with 10 positions matching TRBD2. The CDR3 loop spans 18 amino acids. The J segment lost 0 bases and the V segment lost 6 bases, leaving 13 bases of the junction unmatched. The germline V gene encodes CDR1 SGHRS and CDR2 YFSETQ. The CDR3 region is CASIWGPSGGTSTDTQYF. CDR3 DNA: TGCGCCAGCATATGGGGGCCTAGCGGGGGTACTAGCACAGATACGCAGTATTTT.

The chain combines TRBV27 with TRBJ2-7; D perhaps matches TRBD2 (5 bases). Trimming cost V 5 bases and J 3 bases, with 14 bases left between them. The CDR3 is 14 amino acids. The germline CDR1 and CDR2 sequences are MNHEY and SMNVEV (reference sequence). CDR3 region: CASSAQEGGYEQYF. The CDR3 DNA reads TGTGCCAGCAGTGCCCAAGAGGGCGGCTACGAGCAGTACTTC.